These T cell receptor beta chains were read from a single sample in a study of spatial heterogeneity in lung cancer. Via MiXCR, TCRdb re-called the 5' RACE reads, giving one row per CDR3 protein. Here the sample spans roughly 24,000 distinct CDR3 sequences, about 9.8% being singletons. Sequences were derived from PBMCs, sampled at follow-up. These receptors were obtained from a male donor with early-stage non-small cell lung cancer. Each CDR3 is given with its conserved first and last residue. Each record gives: V gene, D gene, J gene, clone size, CDR3 protein, CDR3 DNA. D genes are given only for firm matches. Size values are once, few and many counts, or a class for expanded clones, and some rows have none.

v_call: TRBV7-9
d_call: TRBD1
j_call: TRBJ2-7
clone_size: many
cdr3_aa: CASSLGTGSYEQYF
cdr3_nt: TGTGCCAGCAGCTTAGGGACAGGATCCTACGAGCAGTACTTC

v_call: TRBV12-3/TRBV12-4
d_call: TRBD2
j_call: TRBJ2-5
clone_size: -
cdr3_aa: CASSLGISGGPQETQYF
cdr3_nt: TGTGCCAGCAGTTTAGGGATTAGCGGGGGGCCTCAAGAGACCCAGTACTTC

v_call: TRBV20-1
d_call: -
j_call: TRBJ1-1
clone_size: -
cdr3_aa: CSARRLNTEAFF
cdr3_nt: TGCAGTGCCCGCAGACTGAACACTGAAGCTTTCTTT

v_call: TRBV7-9
d_call: TRBD1
j_call: TRBJ1-6
clone_size: few
cdr3_aa: CASSLGTENSPLHF
cdr3_nt: TGTGCCAGCAGCCTGGGGACAGAGAATTCACCCCTCCACTTT

v_call: TRBV20-1
d_call: TRBD1
j_call: TRBJ2-3
clone_size: few
cdr3_aa: CSAQRRQGGTDTQYF
cdr3_nt: TGCAGTGCGCAACGCCGACAGGGTGGCACAGATACGCAGTATTTT

v_call: TRBV28
d_call: -
j_call: TRBJ1-4
clone_size: -
cdr3_aa: CASSLDSGGRRLFF
cdr3_nt: TGTGCCAGCAGCCTGGACAGCGGGGGGCGGAGACTGTTTTTT

v_call: TRBV27
d_call: TRBD1
j_call: TRBJ2-1
clone_size: many
cdr3_aa: CASSGQDYNEQFF
cdr3_nt: TGTGCCAGCAGTGGACAGGACTACAATGAGCAGTTCTTC

v_call: TRBV6-5
d_call: -
j_call: TRBJ1-3
clone_size: many
cdr3_aa: CASKTGGIRNTIYF
cdr3_nt: TGTGCCAGCAAAACTGGGGGGATCCGAAACACCATATATTTT

v_call: TRBV19
d_call: -
j_call: TRBJ2-5
clone_size: -
cdr3_aa: CASAPEGNYQETQYF
cdr3_nt: TGTGCCAGTGCCCCTGAAGGAAACTACCAAGAGACCCAGTACTTC

v_call: TRBV7-8
d_call: -
j_call: TRBJ1-6
clone_size: many
cdr3_aa: CASSLIAMPPLHF
cdr3_nt: TGTGCCAGCAGCTTAATAGCGATGCCACCCCTCCACTTT

v_call: TRBV7-6
d_call: -
j_call: TRBJ1-2
clone_size: -
cdr3_aa: CASSLSGYTF
cdr3_nt: TGTGCCAGCAGCTTGAGTGGCTACACCTTC